Below are 8 T cell receptor beta chains sequenced from a single sample in a study of T cell responses to AZD1222 COVID-19 vaccine. Generated by immunoSEQ multiplex PCR, the TCRdb table keeps only in-frame clones and is missing some. There are some 96,000 clones in the sample; 88% occur only once, and about 1.8% lies in the top ten. This sample comprised peripheral blood, obtained on day 0 of AZD1222 vaccination. The receptors were sampled from an adult in good health.

V is TRBV20-1 and J is TRBJ1-2; D unresolved. Trimming stripped 3 bases from V and 5 bases from J, with 16 bases between. There are 14 residues in the CDR3. CDR1 DFQATT and CDR2 SNEGSKA come from the germline V gene (reference sequence). CDR3 bases: TGCAGTGCTAGTTCCGGTGAAGGAGGTTATGGCTACACCTTC. Translating it yields CSASSGEGGYGYTF.

This clone was seen once. The chain is built from TRBV7-2 and TRBJ1-5, with no clear D. Germline-derived CDR1 and CDR2 are SGHTA and FQGNSA. This CDR3 is 15 amino acids long. Trimming took off 5 bases at V and 3 bases at J, with 14 bases between the two ends. The CDR3 loop reads CASSHSAGPNQPQHF. The CDR3 DNA reads as TGTGCCAGCAGCCATTCCGCGGGCCCCAATCAGCCCCAGCATTTT.

The rearrangement links TRBV7-2 to TRBJ2-5, with D perhaps matching TRBD1 (5 bases). Germline lookup yields CDR1 SGHTA and CDR2 FQGNSA. This CDR3 is built from 13 residues. Trimming left V 5 bases short and J 5 bases short, with 12 bases between. The CDR3 spells CASSTTGAETQYF. The CDR3 nucleotides read TGTGCCAGCAGCACTACAGGTGCCGAGACCCAGTACTTC.

The chain is built from TRBV29-1 and TRBJ1-2; the D is unclear. The CDR3 is 14 amino acids. The germline gives CDR1 SQVTM, CDR2 ANQGSEA. V lost 5 bases and J 4 bases, leaving 17 bases between the germline ends. CDR3 sequence: CSVSDRRRGYGYTF. The CDR3, as DNA: TGCAGCGTTTCGGACCGCCGGCGGGGCTATGGCTACACCTTC.

This chain joins TRBV25-1 and TRBJ2-2; 10 nucleotides line up with TRBD2. V gave up 4 bases and J gave up 6 bases; unmatched junction bases: 5. Germline V CDR1 and CDR2: MGHDK, SYGVNS. The CDR3 totals 15 residues. The CDR3 bases are TGTGCCAGCAGTGCTCTAGCGGGAGCGGCCGGGGAGCTGTTTTTT. This sequence encodes CASSALAGAAGELFF.

The V gene is TRBV7-2, the J gene TRBJ1-2; D gene uncertain. The CDR3 loop spans 11 amino acids. The germline gives CDR1 SGHTA, CDR2 FQGNSA. Trimming took 5 bases from V and 5 from J, leaving 6 bases between them. The CDR3 region has the DNA TGTGCCAGCAGCCCGTCGTATGGCTACACCTTC. Protein sequence: CASSPSYGYTF. Supplemented by reference TRBV7-2 and TRBJ1-2, the full variable domain reads GAGVSQSPSNKVTEKGKDVELRCDPISGHTALYWYRQSLGQGLEFLIYFQGNSAPDKSGLPSDRFSAERTGGSVSTLTIQRTQQEDSAVYLCASSPSYGYTFGSGTRLTVV.

The chain links TRBV4-3 to TRBJ2-1; 9 bases line up with TRBD2. CDR3 length equals 17 residues. J lost 9 bases, V lost 0 bases, and 12 bases had no gene match. Germline CDR1 is LGHNA and CDR2 is YSLEER. The DNA for the CDR3 is TGCGCCAGCAGCCAAGACAGGGTAGCGGGGGAGGTTGGTGAGCAGTTCTTC. Amino acid sequence: CASSQDRVAGEVGEQFF.

V gene TRBV27 combines with J gene TRBJ2-1, with TRBD2 matching 14 bases. Per germline, CDR1 MNHEY and CDR2 SMNVEV (reference sequence). Trimming at V came to 5 bases and at J to 8 bases, leaving 5 bases not matched to a gene. The CDR3 extends over 15 amino acids. The CDR3 DNA follows: TGTGCCAGCAGTCCGGGGACTAGCGGGAGCGATGAGCAGTTCTTC. This codes for CASSPGTSGSDEQFF.